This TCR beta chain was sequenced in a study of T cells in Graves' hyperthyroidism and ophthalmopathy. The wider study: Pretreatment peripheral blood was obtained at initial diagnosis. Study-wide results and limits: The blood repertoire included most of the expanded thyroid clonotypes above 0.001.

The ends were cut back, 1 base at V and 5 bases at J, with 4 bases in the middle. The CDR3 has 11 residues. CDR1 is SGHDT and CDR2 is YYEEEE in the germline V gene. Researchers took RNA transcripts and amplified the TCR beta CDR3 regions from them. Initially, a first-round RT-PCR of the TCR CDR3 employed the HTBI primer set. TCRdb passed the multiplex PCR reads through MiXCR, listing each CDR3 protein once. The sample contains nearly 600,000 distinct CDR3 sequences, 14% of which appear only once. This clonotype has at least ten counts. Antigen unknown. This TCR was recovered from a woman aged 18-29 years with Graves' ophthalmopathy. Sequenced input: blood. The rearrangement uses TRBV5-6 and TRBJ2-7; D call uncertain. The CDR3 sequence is CASSLQHEQYF. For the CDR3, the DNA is TGTGCCAGCAGCTTGCAGCACGAGCAGTACTTC.